Listed here is a single TCR beta chain. Its antigen is still unknown. The data derive from a study of identical twins. A universal primer site came from template switching; cDNA carried unique molecular identifiers. Each CDR3 protein gets one entry after TCRdb re-called the 5' RACE reads with MiXCR. This repertoire shows 1.5 million to 2 million distinct CDR3 sequences, more than 30% found once; its top ten account for about 0.27%. Study-wide results and caveats: Invariant T cells like MAIT and iNKT could partly confound the zero-insertion analyses. Modeled out-of-frame TCR alpha sharing in monozygotic twins fell below observed levels.

Sequencing was done on a sample of cord blood. The sequence was obtained from a newborn girl in good health.

This CDR3 is CSATSGGFYEQYF. CDR3 nucleotide sequence: TGCAGTGCTACTAGCGGGGGGTTCTACGAGCAGTACTTC. The V and J genes are TRBV20-1 and TRBJ2-7, with 11 positions matching TRBD2. Germline-derived CDR1 and CDR2 are DFQATT and SNEGSKA (reference sequence). V gave up 4 bases and J gave up 3 bases; unmatched junction bases: 2. This CDR3 region has 13 residues.